These T cell receptor beta chains were read from a single sample in a study of CD8 T cells in Susac syndrome. One entry per CDR3 protein, called by TCRdb with MiXCR from the immunoSEQ multiplex PCR reads. Seen here are about 90,000 distinct CDR3 sequences, 95% to 97% observed once, and the top ten hold 0.62%. What was sequenced was CD8+ T cells from PBMCs. The source of these receptors is a human donor with Susac syndrome. CDR3s include the opening cysteine and the closing phenylalanine or tryptophan. D genes are given only for firm matches. Part of the rows lack a size; the others show once, few, many or a class for expanded clones.

V gene	clone size	J gene	D gene	CDR3 protein	CDR3 DNA
TRBV9	once	TRBJ1-2	.	CASSVGAGTYGYTF	TGTGCCAGCAGCGTAGGGGCAGGTACCTATGGCTACACCTTC
TRBV6-2/TRBV6-3	.	TRBJ1-1	.	CASSPEQDLNTEAFF	TGTGCCAGCAGTCCCGAACAAGATTTGAACACTGAAGCTTTCTTT
TRBV7-8	.	TRBJ2-7	TRBD1	CASSLPTGQGIPSYEQYF	TGTGCCAGCAGCTTGCCGACGGGACAGGGGATCCCCTCCTACGAGCAGTACTTC
TRBV20-1	.	TRBJ1-4	TRBD1	CSARKGQQNEKLFF	TGCAGTGCTAGAAAGGGACAGCAAAATGAAAAACTGTTTTTT
TRBV13	.	TRBJ1-6	.	CASSPQGNIDSPLHF	TGTGCCAGCAGCCCCCAAGGGAATATTGATTCACCCCTCCACTTT
TRBV20-1	once	TRBJ2-3	.	CSGRLRGLTSTDTQYF	TGCAGTGGAAGGCTGCGGGGACTGACTAGCACAGATACGCAGTATTTT
TRBV7-2	.	TRBJ2-7	TRBD2	CASSSRTSGHEQYF	TGTGCCAGCAGCTCTCGGACTAGCGGACACGAGCAGTACTTC
TRBV15	.	TRBJ2-5	.	CATSARGRVMETQYF	TGTGCCACCAGCGCCCGGGGCAGGGTTATGGAGACCCAGTACTTC
TRBV4-3	.	TRBJ1-6	.	CASSQGQWRDSPLHF	TGCGCCAGCAGCCAAGGGCAGTGGAGGGATTCACCCCTCCACTTT
TRBV5-1	.	TRBJ2-7	.	CASSPSGGGPNGGYEQYF	TGCGCCAGCAGCCCTTCGGGTGGGGGGCCGAATGGGGGCTACGAGCAGTACTTC
TRBV5-1	.	TRBJ2-1	.	CASSGGLSSYNEQFF	TGCGCCAGCAGCGGTGGGTTGAGCTCCTACAATGAGCAGTTCTTC
TRBV9	.	TRBJ2-1	TRBD2	CASSVSGGARNEQFF	TGTGCCAGCAGCGTGAGCGGGGGGGCTCGCAATGAGCAGTTCTTC
TRBV28	.	TRBJ1-2	.	CASLLQGPNYGYTF	TGTGCCAGCCTTCTTCAGGGCCCTAACTATGGCTACACCTTC
TRBV19	.	TRBJ1-6	.	CASSPTESGSPLHF	TGTGCCAGTAGCCCCACAGAGTCCGGTTCACCCCTCCACTTT
TRBV20-1	.	TRBJ2-5	.	CSARDYAALLQETQYF	TGCAGTGCTAGAGACTATGCGGCACTCCTCCAAGAGACCCAGTATTTC
TRBV6-5	.	TRBJ1-6	.	CASSPGTPSPLHF	TGTGCCAGCAGCCCCGGGACACCCTCACCCCTCCACTTT
TRBV4-1	.	TRBJ2-7	TRBD1	CASSQEALRQGYEQYF	TGCGCCAGCAGCCAAGAAGCCCTCAGACAGGGGTACGAGCAGTACTTC
TRBV15	.	TRBJ2-2	TRBD2	CATSRMSGLAGGIATGELFF	TGTGCCACCAGCAGGATGTCGGGGCTAGCGGGGGGGATCGCGACCGGGGAGCTGTTTTTT
TRBV30	once	TRBJ1-1	.	CAWRRRNTEAFF	TGTGCCTGGAGACGTAGGAACACTGAAGCTTTCTTT
TRBV20-1	.	TRBJ1-2	.	CSARVGPGDINYGYTF	TGCAGTGCTAGAGTCGGTCCAGGGGACATTAACTATGGCTACACCTTC
TRBV9	.	TRBJ2-3	.	CASSPNTDTQYF	TGTGCCAGCAGCCCCAACACAGATACGCAGTATTTT
TRBV5-1	.	TRBJ2-2	TRBD1	CASSFRGQGNTGELFF	TGCGCCAGCAGCTTTCGAGGACAGGGAAACACCGGGGAGCTGTTTTTT
TRBV25-1	.	TRBJ2-3	.	CASSEYSFPSDDTQYF	TGTGCCAGCAGTGAATATAGTTTTCCGAGCGACGATACGCAGTATTTT
TRBV7-9	.	TRBJ2-1	.	CASSSGAGSSYNEQFF	TGTGCCAGCAGCTCAGGGGCAGGGAGCTCCTACAATGAGCAGTTCTTC
TRBV27	.	TRBJ1-2	.	CASRGQTYGYTF	TGTGCCAGCAGGGGGCAGACTTATGGCTACACCTTC
TRBV24-1	.	TRBJ2-5	.	CATRGTGETQYF	TGTGCCACCAGAGGGACTGGAGAGACCCAGTACTTC
TRBV9	.	TRBJ2-4	TRBD1	CASSGQGLTKNIQYF	TGTGCCAGCAGCGGACAGGGATTGACCAAAAACATTCAGTACTTC
TRBV7-2	.	TRBJ2-1	.	CASSLAFLREYNEQFF	TGTGCCAGCAGCTTAGCGTTTCTTCGGGAGTACAATGAGCAGTTCTTC